The next 27 T cell receptor beta chains were all read from a single sample in a study of T-cell memory formation after mild COVID-19 (dated by TCRdb to the early 2020s). The library was obtained by 5' RACE. The sample was run on an Illumina NovaSeq 6000. Clones were called with MiXCR by TCRdb after fastp trimmed the public reads at Q25, and only in-frame beta chains were retained. Entries that share a CDR3 protein sequence are merged under the most common genes and DNA. Counted in this sample were 350,000 or so distinct CDR3 sequences; roughly 21% of them appeared once. Of the sample, under 15% falls within the top ten clones. The source material was PBMCs or a T cell subset sorted from them (not recorded which). The receptors were gathered from an adult woman who had mild COVID-19 (a few samples of this study predate the infection). The sample titles of this study are shuffled in the database, so cell type and time point are left out; the donor was told from shared clones.

V gene TRBV3-1 combines with J gene TRBJ2-5; D gene unclear. The germline V gene has CDR1 LGHDT and CDR2 YNNKEL (reference sequence). This CDR3 is 15 amino acids long. V lost 0 bases and J lost 2, with 10 bases in between. The CDR3 region is CASSQEWGKQETQYF. The CDR3 nucleotides read TGTGCCAGCAGCCAAGAATGGGGAAAACAAGAGACCCAGTACTTC.

This clonotype was observed a handful of times. The chain couples TRBV6-1 to TRBJ2-6; 10 positions agree with TRBD2. The CDR3 has 16 amino acids. Germline values: CDR1 MNHNS, CDR2 SASEGT. The trim removed 10 bases at V and 1 base at J, leaving 7 bases unmatched. The CDR3 reads CATKREGQSGANVLTF. The CDR3 nucleotides are TGTGCCACCAAGCGGGAGGGACAGTCTGGGGCCAACGTCCTGACTTTC.

This clonotype was found many times. The genes are TRBV5-1 and TRBJ2-7, with D possibly being TRBD1 (5 bases). Germline V gene sequence: CDR1 SGHRS, CDR2 YFSETQ. The ends were cut back, 4 bases at V and 1 base at J, with 9 bases in the middle. The length of the CDR3 is 13 residues. In nucleotides, the CDR3 is TGCGCCAGCAGCCAGACAGAGTCCTACGAGCAGTACTTC. Translated: CASSQTESYEQYF.

The chain employs TRBV5-1 and TRBJ2-7, with D perhaps matching TRBD2 (5 bases). CDR1 SGHRS and CDR2 YFSETQ come from the germline V gene. The CDR3 extends over 14 amino acids. Deletions cut 3 bases from V and 4 bases from J, with 14 bases between. DNA of the CDR3: TGCGCCAGCAGCTCCGGGATAGCCCTTTACGAGCAGTACTTC. It specifies CASSSGIALYEQYF.

The chain uses TRBV11-2 and TRBJ1-1; perhaps TRBD1 as D (5 bases). This CDR3 comprises 13 residues. CDR1 is SGHAT, CDR2 FQNNGV, per germline. Trimming removed 5 bases at V and 5 bases at J, with 12 bases between. For the CDR3, the DNA is TGTGCCAGCAGCCCCCAAAAGGGGACTGAAGCTTTCTTT. Protein sequence: CASSPQKGTEAFF.

This clonotype was picked up many times. The genes are TRBV12-3 or TRBV12-4 and TRBJ2-7; 7 bases are shared with TRBD2. With V trimmed by 4 bases and J by 7 bases, 7 bases remained unmatched. This CDR3 is built from 13 residues. CDR3 region: CASSSGGGGEQYF. CDR3 DNA sequence: TGTGCCAGCAGTTCGGGGGGTGGTGGAGAGCAGTACTTC.

This clonotype was seen only a few times. V is TRBV9 and J is TRBJ1-1; D remains unclear. Between the trimmed V and J ends, which lost 4 bases and 4 bases, there was a span of 20 bases. Germline CDR1 reads SGDLS; CDR2 reads YYNGEE. The CDR3 spans 16 residues. CDR3 bases: TGTGCCAGCAGCAAGCGCCCGGTCAACTTAGGCACTGAAGCTTTCTTT. Translated, it gives CASSKRPVNLGTEAFF.

V usage is TRBV28 and J usage is TRBJ2-1; a weak D match, TRBD2 (6 bases). The CDR3 spans 19 residues. Germline CDR1 is MDHEN and CDR2 is SYDVKM. V gave up 2 bases and J gave up 6 bases, with 26 bases separating them. CDR3 nucleotide sequence: TGTGCCAGCAGTTTACGAGGGGCCAGGTGGGGGGTTCGAGGCAATGAGCAGTTCTTC. It yields the protein CASSLRGARWGVRGNEQFF.

This clonotype was observed at least ten times. The CDR3 region is CASSLTSMYQETQYF. The DNA of the CDR3 is TGCGCCAGCAGTCTGACTAGCATGTACCAAGAGACCCAGTACTTC. The rearrangement uses TRBV5-1 and TRBJ2-5, with 7 bases fitting TRBD2. Germline V lookup: CDR1 SGHRS, CDR2 YFSETQ. Losses at the gene ends were 5 bases for V and 0 bases for J; bases not matched to a gene: 7. CDR3 length: 15 amino acids.

V usage is TRBV5-1 and J usage is TRBJ2-2; 8 bases are a match to TRBD1. J was trimmed by 1 base and V by 3 bases; bases with no gene match: 5. The V gene's germline CDR1 is SGHRS and CDR2 YFSETQ. This CDR3 comprises 16 residues. As DNA, the CDR3 is TGCGCCAGCAGCTCCCAGGGGGCGCGGAACACCGGGGAGCTGTTTTTT. This sequence encodes CASSSQGARNTGELFF.

The rearrangement links TRBV7-9 to TRBJ2-7; D gene ambiguous. V lost 3 bases, J lost 6 bases, and 9 bases lay in between. Germline CDR1 SEHNR, CDR2 FQNEAQ (reference sequence). The CDR3 length is 12 residues. This CDR3 is CASSFVGREQYF. The CDR3 DNA reads TGTGCCAGCAGCTTCGTGGGTCGCGAGCAGTACTTC.

The chain carries TRBV29-1 and TRBJ2-7; D is possibly TRBD2 (6 bases). Germline values: CDR1 SQVTM, CDR2 ANQGSEA. The CDR3 length is 11 residues. Trimming stripped 4 bases from V and 6 bases from J, with 10 bases between. CDR3 sequence reads: CSVAPGGEQYF. In DNA, the CDR3 is TGCAGCGTTGCCCCCGGGGGCGAGCAGTACTTC.

Ten or more counts support this clonotype. CDR3 protein: CASSLYSDTQYF. The CDR3 DNA reads as TGTGCCAGCAGTTTATACTCAGATACGCAGTATTTT. The rearrangement joins TRBV12-3 or TRBV12-4 to TRBJ2-3; no firm D call. The CDR3 runs to 12 residues. Trimming shortened V by 2 bases and J by 4 bases, and 4 bases separated the two germline ends.

This clonotype was seen a few times. CDR3 DNA sequence: TGTGCCATCAGTGATGGGCTAGCCTACGAGCAGTACTTC. This gives the protein CAISDGLAYEQYF. The chain uses TRBV10-3 and TRBJ2-7, with unresolved D. Trimming stripped 3 bases from V and 2 bases from J, with 8 bases between. The CDR3 spans 13 residues. CDR1 is ENHRY, CDR2 SYGVKD, per germline.

The CDR3 sequence is CASSLEGSTNEKLFF. CDR3 in DNA: TGTGCCAGCAGCTTGGAGGGGTCGACTAATGAAAAACTGTTTTTT. The J gene is TRBJ1-4, the V gene TRBV5-5; perhaps TRBD1 as D (5 bases). CDR3 length: 15 residues. Germline CDR1 is SGHKS and CDR2 is YYEKEE (reference sequence). Between the trimmed V and J ends, which lost 0 bases and 2 bases, there was a span of 8 bases.

This clonotype was detected only a few times. V is TRBV7-9 and J is TRBJ2-3; TRBD2 matches 9 bases. The CDR3 covers 15 residues. Germline CDR1 SEHNR, CDR2 FQNEAQ (reference sequence). V trimming: 3 bases; J trimming: 3 bases; junction bases outside the gene matches: 4. This CDR3 reads CASSFPTSGTDTQYF. CDR3 nucleotide sequence: TGTGCCAGCAGCTTTCCTACTAGCGGGACAGATACGCAGTATTTT.

There are many counts of this clonotype. The V and J genes are TRBV10-3 and TRBJ2-1, with 11 bases lining up with TRBD2. After removal of 5 bases from V and 10 bases from J, the junction contained 7 bases not matched to a gene. CDR3 length: 14 residues. The germline CDR1 and CDR2 sequences are ENHRY and SYGVKD. CDR3 DNA sequence: TGTGCCATCAGTCCCGGGACTAGCGGCAGGGAGCAGTTCTTC. Translating gives CAISPGTSGREQFF.

With regard to this clonotype: One end of the junction fails to match germline, which may point to a read error. V is TRBV4-3 and J is TRBJ2-3; a weak D match, TRBD2 (5 bases). CDR1 LGHNA and CDR2 YSLEER come from the germline V gene. This CDR3 is built from 13 residues. The CDR3 coding sequence is TGCGCCAGCAGCCCCCCGAGGGCCGATAAGCAGTATTTT. It is translated as CASSPPRADKQYF.

This clonotype was recorded a few times. The chain employs TRBV12-3 or TRBV12-4 and TRBJ1-2; D unclear. V shed 2 bases and J shed 0 bases, with 7 bases lying between them. This CDR3 has 14 residues. The chain's CDR3 is CASSLSSPNYGYTF. The DNA for the CDR3 is TGTGCCAGCAGTTTATCCTCCCCTAACTATGGCTACACCTTC.

The gene calls are TRBV20-1 and TRBJ2-2; D uncertain. The CDR3 extends over 13 amino acids. Germline V lookup: CDR1 DFQATT, CDR2 SNEGSKA (reference sequence). Deletions cut 3 bases from V and 9 bases from J, with 14 bases between. The CDR3 DNA reads as TGCAGTGCTAGTGCTGAATCCTCGAGGGAGCTGTTTTTT. It yields the protein CSASAESSRELFF.

The chain recombines TRBV12-3 or TRBV12-4 with TRBJ2-1, with D maybe TRBD1 (6 bases). Trimming took 3 bases from V and 10 from J, leaving 19 bases between them. The CDR3 is 15 residues long. CDR3 coding DNA: TGTGCCAGCAGTTTTGCCGAGACCCCAGGGGAGGAGCAGTTCTTC. Protein: CASSFAETPGEEQFF.

This clonotype was recorded a few times. The CDR3 is CASSQTDYPDPYEQFF. The DNA of the CDR3 is TGCGCCAGCAGCCAAACCGACTACCCCGACCCTTATGAGCAGTTCTTC. The chain employs TRBV4-1 and TRBJ2-1; D perhaps matches TRBD2 (5 bases). Per the germline V gene, CDR1 is MGHRA and CDR2 is YSYEKL. The length of the CDR3 is 16 residues. Trimming removed 2 bases at V and 8 bases at J, with 19 bases between.

The chain joins TRBV3-1 to TRBJ2-7; D is unclear. Trimming left V 4 bases short and J 6 bases short, with 16 bases between. CDR1 is LGHDT, CDR2 YNNKEL, per germline (reference sequence). This CDR3 is built from 14 residues. The CDR3 sequence: CASSPKVGNGEQYF. CDR3 in DNA: TGTGCCAGCAGCCCAAAGGTGGGGAACGGCGAGCAGTACTTC.

This clonotype was observed at least ten times. V usage is TRBV2 and J usage is TRBJ1-6; 7 bases line up with TRBD1. Germline loops: CDR1 SNHLY, CDR2 FYNNEI. The ends lost 7 bases at V and 9 bases at J; junction bases unmatched: 12. The CDR3 runs to 15 residues. The CDR3: CASNQGGNLGSPLHF. CDR3 DNA sequence: TGTGCCAGCAACCAGGGGGGGAACCTAGGTTCACCCCTCCACTTT.

This clonotype has only a few counts. The chain couples TRBV29-1 to TRBJ2-7; no reliable D call. Germline CDR1 is SQVTM and CDR2 is ANQGSEA. The V gene lost 4 bases and the J gene lost 2 bases, with 9 bases spanning the gap. This CDR3 spans 12 amino acids. CDR3 region: CSVGTVPYEQYF. CDR3 DNA sequence: TGCAGCGTTGGGACGGTCCCCTACGAGCAGTACTTC.

This clonotype was seen a few times. The chain combines TRBV27 with TRBJ1-6, with D maybe TRBD1 (5 bases). Per germline, CDR1 MNHEY and CDR2 SMNVEV (reference sequence). The V and J ends lost 2 bases and 10 bases respectively, with 12 bases between them. CDR3 length: 14 amino acids. CDR3 loop: CASSLLGAGSPLHF. CDR3 DNA sequence: TGTGCCAGCAGTTTACTAGGGGCCGGGTCACCCCTCCACTTT.

The J gene is TRBJ2-3, the V gene TRBV21-1; the table's D call TRBD1 went unverified against the DNA. TRBV21-1 is a pseudogene locus. The length of the CDR3 is 14 residues. This CDR3 is CASNAGTAPDTQYF. CDR3 nucleotides: TGTGCCAGCAACGCCGGGACAGCTCCAGATACGCAGTATTTT.